What follows is one T cell receptor (beta chain) and its context. No antigen is known for it. Using a J-beta primer mix together with a sample-barcoded 5' primer, a second PCR was run for roughly 7 to 11 cycles. TCRdb passed the 5' RACE reads through MiXCR, listing each CDR3 protein once. The profile covers over a million distinct CDR3 sequences, with around 59% appearing a single time and over 5.5% taken by the ten largest. Germline CDR1 is LGHNA and CDR2 is YSLEER. Between the trimmed V and J ends, which lost 1 base and 3 bases, there was a span of 10 bases. This CDR3 has 14 residues. This sample was taken from a study of blood T cells in healthy people across ages. Study information: Template switching picked up about one barcoded beta molecule for each two T cells.

Isolated per sample were at least 6 million PBMCs. Study-wide findings and caveats: Unsorted PBMCs ruled out conclusive naive versus antigen-experienced comparison. A greater number of naive CD4+ cells and higher diversity distinguished long-lived donors from aged donors.

Sequenced material: blood. The origin of this receptor is a young man in good health. The rearrangement joins TRBV4-3 to TRBJ2-7; D is tentatively TRBD1 or TRBD2 (5 bases each). The CDR3 loop is CASSQGGTNYEQYF. The CDR3 DNA is TGCGCCAGCAGCCAAGGGGGGACGAACTACGAGCAGTACTTC.